The rows below give T cell receptor beta chains drawn from one sample of a study of CD4 and CD8 cells across lung adenocarcinoma regions. MiXCR, run by TCRdb on the PCR reads, gives a single entry per CDR3 protein. The sample contains about 25,000 distinct CDR3 sequences, over 45% of which appear only once. What was sequenced was CD8+ T cells from the center of a lung tumor. The source is a male donor with lung adenocarcinoma. The CD4 and CD8 labels of this study may be unreliable. Both conserved end residues are part of each CDR3. The order of the fields is D gene, clone size, V gene, J gene, CDR3 protein, CDR3 DNA. A D gene is named only where the DNA matches it firmly. Part of the rows lack a size; the others show once, few, many or a class for expanded clones.

d_gene: -
abundance: many
v_gene: TRBV10-3
j_gene: TRBJ2-3
CDR3aa: CAISGAGTPDTQYF
CDR3nt: TGTGCCATCAGTGGAGCAGGGACGCCAGATACGCAGTATTTT

d_gene: TRBD1
abundance: -
v_gene: TRBV6-1
j_gene: TRBJ2-4
CDR3aa: CASSDRGLWAKNTQYF
CDR3nt: TGTGCCAGCAGCGACAGGGGGCTGTGGGCCAAAAACACTCAGTACTTC

d_gene: -
abundance: -
v_gene: TRBV11-2
j_gene: TRBJ2-5
CDR3aa: CASSLDAYQETQYF
CDR3nt: TGTGCCAGCAGCTTAGACGCCTATCAAGAGACCCAGTACTTC

d_gene: TRBD2
abundance: -
v_gene: TRBV6-1
j_gene: TRBJ2-5
CDR3aa: CASSDLAGVQETQYF
CDR3nt: TGTGCCAGCAGTGATCTAGCGGGGGTCCAAGAGACCCAGTACTTC

d_gene: -
abundance: -
v_gene: TRBV5-6
j_gene: TRBJ1-5
CDR3aa: CASSLTGLGNQPQHF
CDR3nt: TGTGCCAGCAGCTTGACAGGATTGGGCAATCAGCCCCAGCATTTT

d_gene: -
abundance: many
v_gene: TRBV9
j_gene: TRBJ2-1
CDR3aa: CASSVAGSGRNEQFF
CDR3nt: TGTGCCAGCAGCGTAGCCGGGAGTGGGAGGAATGAGCAGTTCTTC

d_gene: -
abundance: few
v_gene: TRBV6-5
j_gene: TRBJ2-7
CDR3aa: CASSYSKVGRGWNYEQYF
CDR3nt: TGTGCCAGCAGTTACTCGAAAGTTGGCAGGGGATGGAACTACGAGCAGTACTTC

d_gene: TRBD2
abundance: few
v_gene: TRBV5-1
j_gene: TRBJ2-7
CDR3aa: CASSLELAGRSEQYF
CDR3nt: TGCGCCAGCAGCTTGGAACTAGCGGGCCGCTCGGAGCAGTACTTC

d_gene: TRBD1
abundance: few
v_gene: TRBV7-9
j_gene: TRBJ1-2
CDR3aa: CASSFPGQYGYTF
CDR3nt: TGTGCCAGCAGCTTTCCGGGACAGTATGGCTACACCTTC

d_gene: -
abundance: -
v_gene: TRBV6-1
j_gene: TRBJ2-5
CDR3aa: CASRGPEGVVGGAQYF
CDR3nt: TGTGCCAGCAGGGGACCGGAGGGTGTGGTGGGAGGTGCGCAGTACTTC

d_gene: -
abundance: -
v_gene: TRBV6-1
j_gene: TRBJ2-1
CDR3aa: CASSPVKGSGHEQFF
CDR3nt: TGTGCCAGCAGTCCTGTAAAAGGATCTGGGCATGAGCAGTTCTTC

d_gene: TRBD1
abundance: -
v_gene: TRBV12-3/TRBV12-4
j_gene: TRBJ1-2
CDR3aa: CASSLKAWRGQPNYGYTF
CDR3nt: TGTGCCAGCAGTTTAAAGGCTTGGAGGGGGCAGCCTAACTATGGCTACACCTTC

d_gene: -
abundance: -
v_gene: TRBV6-1
j_gene: TRBJ2-7
CDR3aa: CASNSYEQYF
CDR3nt: TGTGCCAGCAATAGTTACGAGCAGTACTTC

d_gene: -
abundance: -
v_gene: TRBV27
j_gene: TRBJ2-3
CDR3aa: CANNRLRGTDTQYF
CDR3nt: TGTGCCAACAACAGGCTTAGGGGCACAGATACGCAGTATTTT

d_gene: -
abundance: few
v_gene: TRBV7-2
j_gene: TRBJ1-1
CDR3aa: CASSLTSFAVQAFF
CDR3nt: TGTGCCAGCAGCTTAACCTCTTTTGCTGTACAAGCTTTCTTT

d_gene: -
abundance: many
v_gene: TRBV6-5
j_gene: TRBJ1-2
CDR3aa: CATIVSYMDSNYGYTF
CDR3nt: TGTGCCACCATCGTAAGTTACATGGACAGTAACTATGGCTACACCTTC

d_gene: -
abundance: -
v_gene: TRBV6-1
j_gene: TRBJ2-5
CDR3aa: CASRGYQETQYF
CDR3nt: TGTGCCAGCCGGGGGTACCAAGAGACCCAGTACTTC

d_gene: -
abundance: -
v_gene: TRBV28
j_gene: TRBJ2-3
CDR3aa: CASSFKGEQYF
CDR3nt: TGTGCCAGCAGTTTTAAGGGGGAGCAGTATTTT

d_gene: -
abundance: few
v_gene: TRBV5-1
j_gene: TRBJ2-3
CDR3aa: CASSLWQSTDTQYF
CDR3nt: TGCGCCAGCAGCTTGTGGCAGAGCACAGATACGCAGTATTTT

d_gene: -
abundance: -
v_gene: TRBV15
j_gene: TRBJ2-7
CDR3aa: CATSRDYLRVQAYEQYF
CDR3nt: TGTGCCACCAGCAGAGATTATTTGAGAGTACAAGCCTACGAGCAGTACTTC

d_gene: -
abundance: many
v_gene: TRBV27
j_gene: TRBJ2-3
CDR3aa: CASSNRFDTQYF
CDR3nt: TGTGCCAGCAGTAACAGGTTTGATACGCAGTATTTT

d_gene: -
abundance: -
v_gene: TRBV3-1
j_gene: TRBJ2-5
CDR3aa: CASSQDFGRETQYF
CDR3nt: TGTGCCAGCAGCCAAGATTTCGGGAGAGAGACCCAGTACTTC

d_gene: -
abundance: -
v_gene: TRBV7-2
j_gene: TRBJ2-3
CDR3aa: CASSQRRRLSTDTQYF
CDR3nt: TGTGCCAGCAGCCAGAGGAGGCGGCTCAGCACAGATACGCAGTATTTT

d_gene: TRBD2
abundance: -
v_gene: TRBV4-1
j_gene: TRBJ2-7
CDR3aa: CASSPPGRGYEQYF
CDR3nt: TGCGCCAGCAGCCCCCCCGGGAGGGGCTACGAGCAGTACTTC

d_gene: TRBD1
abundance: -
v_gene: TRBV10-3
j_gene: TRBJ1-1
CDR3aa: CAISGTGTMNTEAFF
CDR3nt: TGTGCCATCAGTGGGACAGGGACCATGAACACTGAAGCTTTCTTT

d_gene: TRBD2
abundance: many
v_gene: TRBV27
j_gene: TRBJ2-1
CDR3aa: CASAGTGGAYNEQFF
CDR3nt: TGTGCCAGCGCCGGGACGGGAGGGGCCTACAATGAGCAGTTCTTC

d_gene: -
abundance: -
v_gene: TRBV11-3
j_gene: TRBJ2-6
CDR3aa: CASSNSGSGANVLTF
CDR3nt: TGTGCCAGCAGCAATTCTGGCTCTGGGGCCAACGTCCTGACTTTC

d_gene: -
abundance: -
v_gene: TRBV6-1
j_gene: TRBJ1-2
CDR3aa: CASMRSSNYGYTF
CDR3nt: TGTGCCAGCATGCGGTCATCTAACTATGGCTACACCTTC

d_gene: TRBD2
abundance: few
v_gene: TRBV7-8
j_gene: TRBJ2-7
CDR3aa: CASSDSGRLSYEQYF
CDR3nt: TGTGCCAGCAGCGATAGCGGGAGGTTATCCTACGAGCAGTACTTC

d_gene: -
abundance: -
v_gene: TRBV11-2
j_gene: TRBJ2-7
CDR3aa: CASSPQRGLYEQYF
CDR3nt: TGTGCCAGCAGCCCTCAACGTGGTCTCTACGAGCAGTACTTC

d_gene: -
abundance: -
v_gene: TRBV10-1
j_gene: TRBJ2-1
CDR3aa: CASIQGVQRTNEQFF
CDR3nt: TGCGCCAGCATTCAAGGAGTTCAGAGGACCAATGAGCAGTTCTTC

d_gene: TRBD1
abundance: once
v_gene: TRBV15
j_gene: TRBJ2-5
CDR3aa: CVTSMARGRLGQYF
CDR3nt: TGTGTCACCAGCATGGCCAGGGGGCGGTTGGGGCAGTACTTC

d_gene: -
abundance: few
v_gene: TRBV3-1
j_gene: TRBJ2-7
CDR3aa: CASSQAGNEQYF
CDR3nt: TGTGCCAGCAGCCAAGCCGGCAACGAGCAGTACTTC